The clone carrying this TCR beta chain was detected many times. The source of the sample is a study of prognosis after radiotherapy for stage I lung cancer. Overall study context: Of the patients, seven had squamous cell carcinoma and more than 10 had adenocarcinoma tumors. Distant metastasis occurred in several patients at a median of about seven months after radiotherapy, while around 16 showed no significant progression.

CDR3 of TCR beta was amplified from genomic DNA via a two-round multiplex PCR. With primers specific to each TRBV and TRBJ gene, the first-round PCR was performed. TCRdb ran MiXCR on the multiplex PCR reads and lists one entry per CDR3 protein. Of around 17,000 distinct CDR3 sequences listed, about 30% are singletons. The CDR3 covers 12 residues. Germline V CDR1 and CDR2: ENHRY, SYGVKD. V gave up 4 bases and J gave up 9 bases, with 10 bases separating them. V is TRBV10-3 and J is TRBJ2-1; D perhaps matches TRBD2 (5 bases). The TCR originated in a donor over 45 with non-small cell lung cancer. Sequenced material: PBMCs, taken before or after stereotactic body radiation therapy (not recorded which). Here the CDR3 DNA reads TGTGCCATCAGTGGGGAGCCGGGTGAGCAGTTCTTC. Protein: CAISGEPGEQFF.